This is a list of T cell receptor beta chains from one sample in a study of cytotoxic CD8 clonotypes in ibrutinib-treated CLL. Clones were read by immunoSEQ multiplex PCR, and TCRdb kept only the in-frame ones, dropping some. Of about 130,000 clones detected, 75% to 80% appear once; the ten largest clones hold 5.1%. This sample comprised PBMCs, obtained after 24 months of ibrutinib treatment. Receptor source: a human donor with chronic lymphocytic leukemia. CDR3s include the opening cysteine and the closing phenylalanine or tryptophan. The order of the fields is J gene, clone size, V gene, CDR3 protein. Size tells how often a clone was seen (once, few, many) or the class of an expanded clone, and some rows leave it out.

j_call: TRBJ2-7
clone_size: many
v_call: TRBV6-6
cdr3_aa: CASRLSGVTYEQYF

j_call: TRBJ2-3
clone_size: NA
v_call: TRBV7-7
cdr3_aa: CASSQWGGRGDTQYF

j_call: TRBJ2-7
clone_size: NA
v_call: TRBV6-5
cdr3_aa: CASSQRVSSYEQYF

j_call: TRBJ1-1
clone_size: NA
v_call: TRBV7-2
cdr3_aa: CASSFGTLNEAFF

j_call: TRBJ2-3
clone_size: NA
v_call: TRBV6-1
cdr3_aa: CASSAGLAGRDTDTQYF

j_call: TRBJ1-2
clone_size: NA
v_call: TRBV6-6
cdr3_aa: CASTEGPLYGYTF

j_call: TRBJ2-3
clone_size: NA
v_call: TRBV9
cdr3_aa: CASSVGSRADTQYF

j_call: TRBJ1-1
clone_size: NA
v_call: TRBV15
cdr3_aa: CATSRQGNTEAFF

j_call: TRBJ1-5
clone_size: few
v_call: TRBV29-1
cdr3_aa: CSVGWQAGQPQHF

j_call: TRBJ2-1
clone_size: NA
v_call: TRBV7-3
cdr3_aa: CASSRALGYNEQFF

j_call: TRBJ1-1
clone_size: NA
v_call: TRBV29-1
cdr3_aa: CSVVGTGYAFF

j_call: TRBJ2-1
clone_size: NA
v_call: TRBV6-4
cdr3_aa: CASSDRTNGNNEQFF

j_call: TRBJ1-1
clone_size: NA
v_call: TRBV27
cdr3_aa: CASSLGGQGGTEAFF

j_call: TRBJ1-5
clone_size: once
v_call: TRBV6-6
cdr3_aa: CASSYRADFQPQHF

j_call: TRBJ2-3
clone_size: once
v_call: TRBV4-2
cdr3_aa: CASSQDERGTQYF

j_call: TRBJ2-7
clone_size: NA
v_call: TRBV19
cdr3_aa: CASSIDSNYEQYF

j_call: TRBJ1-1
clone_size: NA
v_call: TRBV12-5
cdr3_aa: CASGGQSGTEAFF

j_call: TRBJ1-5
clone_size: NA
v_call: TRBV14
cdr3_aa: CASSLYVDQPQHF

j_call: TRBJ2-3
clone_size: few
v_call: TRBV20-1
cdr3_aa: CSAGTGDTQYF

j_call: TRBJ2-7
clone_size: once
v_call: TRBV19
cdr3_aa: CASSIGTAQDEQYF

j_call: TRBJ2-7
clone_size: NA
v_call: TRBV28
cdr3_aa: CASSLSLTGGFYEQYF

j_call: TRBJ2-7
clone_size: NA
v_call: TRBV7-6
cdr3_aa: CASSPTGWGPYEQYF

j_call: TRBJ2-5
clone_size: few
v_call: TRBV19
cdr3_aa: CASSNGFWETQYF

j_call: TRBJ2-3
clone_size: NA
v_call: TRBV29-1
cdr3_aa: CSVAPSRDTQYF

j_call: TRBJ2-2
clone_size: NA
v_call: TRBV11-2
cdr3_aa: CASSLMVTGELFF

j_call: TRBJ2-7
clone_size: NA
v_call: TRBV25-1
cdr3_aa: CASNRQGEVLDHEQYF

j_call: TRBJ2-5
clone_size: NA
v_call: TRBV5-6
cdr3_aa: CASSPGTETQYF

j_call: TRBJ1-2
clone_size: NA
v_call: TRBV7-2
cdr3_aa: CASTPEPYGYTF